The 25 T cell receptor beta chains presented below share a single source sample, sequenced in a study of cytomegalovirus exposure and HLA in healthy donors. Use of 60 Vbeta and 13 Jbeta primers characterized the PCR. Profiling relied on immunoSEQ multiplex PCR, and the TCRdb table lists in-frame clones only, not all of them. The sample has around 90,000 clones; around 86% are singletons. The sequencing input was PBMCs. These receptors came from a man aged 25 to 40 in good health and CMV-seropositive.

The V call is TRBV4-2, the J call TRBJ2-1, with 8 bases fitting TRBD2. The V gene end was trimmed by 1 base and the J gene end by 6 bases; junction bases not matched to a gene: 14. CDR1 is LGHNA and CDR2 is YNFKEQ in the germline V gene. The CDR3 totals 18 residues. As DNA, the CDR3 is TGTGCCAGCAGCCAAGCTTCAATCAGGACTAGCCACTTCAATGAGCAGTTCTTC. Its protein product is CASSQASIRTSHFNEQFF.

This clone has just one count. The chain links TRBV7-2 to TRBJ2-7; D is possibly TRBD2 (6 bases). Trimming cost V 3 bases and J 2 bases, with 17 bases left between them. This CDR3 has 16 residues. The germline V gene encodes CDR1 SGHTA and CDR2 FQGNSA. For the CDR3, the DNA is TGTGCCAGCAGCTTGACCCCTAGCGATCTGACCTACGAGCAGTACTTC. It translates to CASSLTPSDLTYEQYF.

The CDR3: CASSWGGDRAEQYF. The CDR3 DNA follows: TGTGCCAGCAGCTGGGGGGGGGATCGGGCCGAGCAGTACTTC. The chain is built from TRBV5-4 and TRBJ2-7; 7 nucleotides agree with TRBD2. Germline-derived CDR1 and CDR2 are SGHNT and YYREEE (reference sequence). The CDR3 has 14 amino acids. V shed 3 bases and J 6 bases; nucleotides not matched to a gene: 9.

The chain uses TRBV7-9 and TRBJ1-4; 9 positions agree with TRBD1. V shed 5 bases and J 7 bases; nucleotides not matched to a gene: 11. CDR1 and CDR2 (germline): SEHNR, FQNEAQ (reference sequence). The CDR3 is 16 residues long. This CDR3 reads CASSPIPGQGGEKLFF. As DNA, the CDR3 is TGTGCCAGCAGCCCTATACCGGGACAGGGCGGTGAAAAACTGTTTTTT.

The rearrangement joins TRBV4-2 to TRBJ2-7, with TRBD2 identical over 7 bases. V lost 4 bases to trimming and J lost 4 bases; unmatched junction nucleotides: 13. The CDR3 runs to 16 residues. The germline gives CDR1 LGHNA, CDR2 YNFKEQ. CDR3 coding DNA: TGTGCCAGCAGCCGAGAGGGCGGGAGTGGTGAATACGAGCAGTACTTC. This translates into CASSREGGSGEYEQYF.

This chain uses TRBV10-3 with TRBJ2-1; 7 bases map to TRBD2. This CDR3 region has 13 residues. V was pared by 10 bases and J by 5 bases, with 8 bases of the junction left unmatched. CDR1 is ENHRY and CDR2 is SYGVKD in the germline V gene. The chain's CDR3 is CATSRDYNNEQFF. The CDR3 coding sequence is TGTGCCACCTCCCGGGACTACAACAATGAGCAGTTCTTC.

Details on this clone: At the DNA level, this CDR3 is encoded by other sequences in the same sample as well. The CDR3 here is CASSYRQGNQPQHF. The DNA for the CDR3 is TGTGCCAGCAGTTACCGACAGGGAAATCAGCCCCAGCATTTT. The chain joins TRBV6-5 to TRBJ1-5; 7 positions agree with TRBD1. Germline-derived CDR1 and CDR2 are MNHEY and SVGAGI. Trimming cost V 2 bases and J 4 bases; bases outside gene matches: 2. This CDR3 is 14 amino acids long.

The chain uses TRBV11-2 and TRBJ2-1, with TRBD2 matching 8 bases. The CDR3 covers 18 residues. Trimming took 0 bases from V and 2 from J; bases not matched to a gene: 9. Germline-derived CDR1 and CDR2 are SGHAT and FQNNGV. CDR3 coding DNA: TGTGCCAGCAGCTTAGATCGGGTCCCGGGACTAGCCTACAATGAGCAGTTCTTC. It is translated as CASSLDRVPGLAYNEQFF.

The chain uses TRBV27 and TRBJ2-1, with TRBD1 matching over 7 bases. V dropped 6 bases and J dropped 4; count of bases not matched to a gene: 6. There are 14 residues in the CDR3. Germline lookup yields CDR1 MNHEY and CDR2 SMNVEV (reference sequence). The CDR3 sequence: CASSDQQGYNEQFF. The CDR3 DNA follows: TGTGCCAGCAGCGACCAACAGGGGTACAATGAGCAGTTCTTC.

The chain couples TRBV5-6 to TRBJ2-3; possibly TRBD1 for D (5 bases). There are 15 residues in the CDR3. V lost 1 base and J 3 bases, leaving 12 bases between the germline ends. CDR1 is SGHDT, CDR2 YYEEEE, per germline. The CDR3 DNA reads TGTGCCAGCAGCTTGAACAGGTTGAGGACAGATACGCAGTATTTT. The encoded protein is CASSLNRLRTDTQYF. The full variable domain, rest sourced from reference TRBV5-6 and TRBJ2-3, is DAGVTQSPTHLIKTRGQQVTLRCSPKSGHDTVSWYQQALGQGPQFIFQYYEEEERQRGNFPDRFSGHQFPNYSSELNVNALLLGDSALYLCASSLNRLRTDTQYFGPGTRLTVL.

In DNA, the CDR3 is TGCGCCAGCAGCCAAGATATGGCAGGGACCTACGAGCAGTACTTC. Protein: CASSQDMAGTYEQYF. The rearrangement links TRBV4-1 to TRBJ2-7; tentatively, D is TRBD1 (5 bases). The CDR3 is 15 amino acids. V dropped 0 bases and J dropped 2 bases, with 11 bases sitting between them. CDR1 is MGHRA and CDR2 is YSYEKL in the germline V gene.

This chain uses TRBV27 with TRBJ1-1; a weak D match, TRBD1 (6 bases). CDR3 size: 19 residues. V gave up 4 bases and J gave up 0 bases, with 24 bases separating them. CDR1 is MNHEY, CDR2 SMNVEV, per germline (reference sequence). The CDR3 is CASSSVTPGQNLMNTEAFF. In DNA form, the CDR3 reads TGTGCCAGCAGTTCAGTAACCCCAGGACAGAACCTCATGAACACTGAAGCTTTCTTT.

The chain employs TRBV5-1 and TRBJ2-2; possible D gene TRBD1, 5 bases. V dropped 0 bases and J dropped 7 bases, with 10 bases sitting between them. Germline CDR1 is SGHRS and CDR2 is YFSETQ. This CDR3 has 14 amino acids. The CDR3 DNA reads TGCGCCAGCAGCTTGGAGGGGCAGGGCGGGGAGCTGTTTTTT. This codes for CASSLEGQGGELFF.

This chain joins TRBV18 and TRBJ2-7; TRBD2 matches 9 bases. The CDR3 sequence is 14 residues long. Trimming removed 6 bases from V and 5 bases from J; junction bases left unmatched: 8. Germline V gene data show CDR1 as KGHSH and CDR2 as LQKENI. CDR3: CASSPDSGSDEQYF. CDR3 nucleotide sequence: TGTGCCAGCTCCCCTGATAGCGGGAGCGACGAGCAGTACTTC.

This rearrangement joins TRBV29-1 to TRBJ2-2, with 7 bases that match TRBD1. Germline values: CDR1 SQVTM, CDR2 ANQGSEA. The CDR3 spans 14 residues. V shed 7 bases, J shed 0 bases, and the junction held 5 bases outside the gene matches. The CDR3 bases are TGCAGCGGCCGGGACAGCGCGAACACCGGGGAGCTGTTTTTT. Its translation is CSGRDSANTGELFF.

This clone was recorded once. A read error may produce the germline difference seen at one junction end. The genes are TRBV7-6 and TRBJ2-1, with D uncertain. The CDR3 has 15 amino acids. CDR1 is SGHVS and CDR2 is FNYEAQ in the germline V gene. In DNA, the CDR3 is TGTGCCAGCAGGTTAGGCCCAGGTGCCTACAATGAGCAGTTCTTC. Translated: CASRLGPGAYNEQFF.

The V and J genes are TRBV2 and TRBJ1-2; D is perhaps TRBD1 (6 bases). Per germline, CDR1 SNHLY and CDR2 FYNNEI. The length of the CDR3 is 14 residues. The V end lost 8 bases, the J end lost 2 bases, and 15 bases lay between the germline ends. CDR3: CASHRDTENYGYTF. CDR3 nucleotides: TGTGCCAGCCACCGGGACACCGAAAACTATGGCTACACCTTC.

The chain combines TRBV7-9 with TRBJ2-7; 8 bases fit TRBD1. The CDR3 consists of 13 residues. Per germline, CDR1 SEHNR and CDR2 FQNEAQ (reference sequence). Trimming took 5 bases from V and 6 from J; bases not matched to a gene: 6. The CDR3 here is CASSRQGFGEQYF. The CDR3 coding sequence is TGTGCCAGCAGCCGACAGGGGTTTGGCGAGCAGTACTTC.

The chain combines TRBV5-1 with TRBJ1-5; 7 bases are a match to TRBD1. V lost 5 bases to trimming and J lost 9 bases; unmatched junction nucleotides: 11. The CDR3 covers 14 residues. Looked up from germline, CDR1 is SGHRS and CDR2 is YFSETQ. The CDR3 sequence: CASSPGQRGGPQHF. In nucleotides, the CDR3 is TGCGCCAGCAGTCCGGGACAGAGAGGGGGGCCCCAGCATTTT.

The V call is TRBV6-5, the J call TRBJ1-5, with TRBD1 as a possible D gene (5 bases). This CDR3 contains 14 residues. Trimming took off 6 bases at V and 7 bases at J, with 16 bases between the two ends. Germline CDR1 and CDR2: MNHEY and SVGAGI. The CDR3 coding sequence is TGTGCCAGCAGCCCCCCCGGGGGTAGGCAGCCCCAGCATTTT. Residues: CASSPPGGRQPQHF.

The chain links TRBV5-1 to TRBJ1-1, with a possible D match to TRBD1 (5 bases). This CDR3 is built from 16 residues. Trimming removed 0 bases from V and 3 bases from J, with 15 bases in between. Germline CDR1 reads SGHRS; CDR2 reads YFSETQ. DNA for the CDR3: TGCGCCAGCAGCTTGGAATGGTCCTCGGGGGACACTGAAGCTTTCTTT. As protein: CASSLEWSSGDTEAFF.

The chain employs TRBV5-1 and TRBJ1-2, with TRBD1 matching 8 bases. Trimming at V came to 5 bases and at J to 6 bases, leaving 6 bases not matched to a gene. Germline V gene data show CDR1 as SGHRS and CDR2 as YFSETQ. This CDR3 comprises 13 residues. The CDR3 region is CASRDRELDGYTF. The CDR3 nucleotides read TGCGCCAGCAGGGACAGGGAATTAGATGGCTACACCTTC.

The chain is built from TRBV6-5 and TRBJ2-1; TRBD1 matches at 7 bases. Trimming at V came to 6 bases and at J to 2 bases, leaving 7 bases not matched to a gene. CDR3 size: 15 residues. CDR1 and CDR2 from the germline V gene are MNHEY and SVGAGI. As DNA, the CDR3 is TGTGCCAGCAGGAGGGCCGGGACAGCCTACAATGAGCAGTTCTTC. Its translation is CASRRAGTAYNEQFF.

The chain couples TRBV5-6 to TRBJ1-2; 10 bases fit TRBD1. V trimming: 6 bases; J trimming: 7 bases; junction bases outside the gene matches: 12. Germline V CDR1 and CDR2: SGHDT, YYEEEE. The CDR3 length is 15 residues. Here the CDR3 reads CASKTPGTGAFGYTF. The CDR3 DNA follows: TGTGCCAGCAAGACTCCCGGGACAGGGGCTTTTGGCTACACCTTC.

The V call is TRBV18, the J call TRBJ1-1; no clear D. Germline V gene lookup returns CDR1 KGHSH and CDR2 LQKENI. V lost 0 bases to trimming and J lost 0 bases, with 8 bases between them. The CDR3 is 15 residues long. The CDR3 spells CASSPPSRLNTEAFF. DNA of the CDR3: TGTGCCAGCTCACCACCTTCCCGGTTGAACACTGAAGCTTTCTTT. Filled out from reference TRBV18 and TRBJ1-1, the complete variable domain reads NAGVMQNPRHLVRRRGQEARLRCSPMKGHSHVYWYRQLPEEGLKFMVYLQKENIIDESGMPKERFSAEFPKEGPSILRIQQVVRGDSAAYFCASSPPSRLNTEAFFGQGTRLTVV.